This TCR beta chain was identified in a study of blood T cells in healthy people across ages. Study-wide points: In the absence of known donor CMV status, changes in expanded clonotypes were possibly confounded.

It was with a sample-barcoded 5' primer and a J-beta primer mix that a second PCR of roughly 6 to 11 cycles was run. Tagging of each cDNA molecule was performed by a template-switch adaptor with 12 random nucleotides. TCRdb reanalysed the 5' RACE reads using MiXCR and keeps one entry per CDR3 protein. The table lists approximately 900,000 distinct CDR3 sequences, around 48% of them singletons. Each sample had at least 6 million PBMCs isolated. Samples each had at least 5 micrograms of total RNA extracted. This clonotype has a handful of counts. As yet, its antigen is unknown. Sequenced: blood. The source is a man aged 25 to 40 in good health.

The CDR3 reads CSVELDSVRDYEQYF. The CDR3 coding sequence is TGCAGCGTGGAACTTGACAGTGTGCGAGACTACGAGCAGTACTTC. The V and J genes are TRBV29-1 and TRBJ2-7; D possibly corresponds to TRBD1 (5 bases). The CDR3 is made up of 15 amino acids. Germline lookup yields CDR1 SQVTM and CDR2 ANQGSEA. The ends were cut back, 6 bases at V and 3 bases at J, with 21 bases in the middle.